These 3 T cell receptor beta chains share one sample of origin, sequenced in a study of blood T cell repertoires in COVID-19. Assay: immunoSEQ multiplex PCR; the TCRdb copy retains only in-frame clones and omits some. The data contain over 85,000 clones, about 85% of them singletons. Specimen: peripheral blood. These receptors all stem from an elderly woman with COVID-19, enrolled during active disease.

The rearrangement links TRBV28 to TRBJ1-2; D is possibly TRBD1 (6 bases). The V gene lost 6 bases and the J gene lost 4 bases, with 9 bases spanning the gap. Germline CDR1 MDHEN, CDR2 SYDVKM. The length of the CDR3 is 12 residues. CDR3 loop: CASRGQFYGYTF. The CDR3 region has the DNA TGTGCCAGCAGGGGACAATTCTATGGCTACACCTTC.

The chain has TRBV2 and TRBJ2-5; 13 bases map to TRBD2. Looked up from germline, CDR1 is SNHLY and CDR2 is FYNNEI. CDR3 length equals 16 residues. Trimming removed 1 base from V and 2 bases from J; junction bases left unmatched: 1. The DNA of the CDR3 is TGTGCCAGCAGTGAAGGACTAGCGGGGGGACAAGAGACCCAGTACTTC. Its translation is CASSEGLAGGQETQYF. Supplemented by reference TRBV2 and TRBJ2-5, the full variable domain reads EPEVTQTPSHQVTQMGQEVILRCVPISNHLYFYWYRQILGQKVEFLVSFYNNEISEKSEIFDDQFSVERPDGSNFTLKIRSTKLEDSAMYFCASSEGLAGGQETQYFGPGTRLLVL.

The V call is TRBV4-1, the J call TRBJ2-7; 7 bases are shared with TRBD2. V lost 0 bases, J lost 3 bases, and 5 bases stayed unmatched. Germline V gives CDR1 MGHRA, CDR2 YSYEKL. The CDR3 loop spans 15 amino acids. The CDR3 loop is CASSQDTSGVYEQYF. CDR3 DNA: TGCGCCAGCAGCCAAGATACCAGCGGGGTCTACGAGCAGTACTTC.